This T cell receptor (beta chain) was captured by sequencing in a study of identical twins. Whole-study findings and limits: Without tracking the same donors, conclusions rested on cross-sectional statistical analysis. Abundant beta clonotypes from cord blood bore fewer insertions; memory repertoires lacked this pattern.

In germline, CDR1 is MNHEY, CDR2 SMNVEV (reference sequence). V dropped 9 bases and J dropped 0 bases, with 9 bases sitting between them. This CDR3 spans 12 amino acids. A few counts support this clonotype. What it binds is not known. cDNA carried unique molecular identifiers, and a universal primer site was added by template switching. TCRdb analysed the 5' RACE reads with MiXCR anew, one entry per CDR3 protein. The sample consists of 1.5 million to 2 million distinct CDR3 sequences, around 33% of them appearing once. The TCR originated in a newborn girl in good health. The V call is TRBV27, the J call TRBJ2-7; D unresolved. Source material: cord blood. The CDR3: CARVTSSYEQYF. DNA of the CDR3: TGTGCCAGAGTTACTTCCTCCTACGAGCAGTACTTC.